This T cell receptor beta chain was sequenced for a study of blood T cells in healthy people across ages. Study results and limitations: Any changes in expanded clonotypes were possibly confounded, as donor CMV status remained unknown.

The germline CDR1 and CDR2 sequences are ENHRY and SYGVKD. The J segment lost 4 bases and the V segment lost 5 bases, leaving 6 bases of the junction unmatched. The CDR3 spans 16 residues. A sample-barcoded 5' primer and a J-beta primer mix were used in a second PCR of about 6 to 11 cycles. One entry per CDR3 protein, called by TCRdb with MiXCR from the 5' RACE reads. The sample has more than 800,000 distinct CDR3 sequences; under 55% are singletons. The amount of total RNA extracted per sample was at least 6 micrograms. Worth noting for this clonotype: Its antigen is unidentified.

This sequence was found in a woman in her sixties or seventies in good health. V and J are TRBV10-3 and TRBJ2-5, with 14 bases identical to TRBD2. Sequenced sample: blood. In nucleotides, the CDR3 is TGTGCCATCAGTCGGACTAGCGGGAGGACGGGAGAGACCCAGTACTTC. Encoded protein: CAISRTSGRTGETQYF.